These 13 T cell receptor beta chains share one sample of origin, sequenced in a study of cytomegalovirus exposure and HLA in healthy donors. The PCR contained 60 Vbeta and 13 Jbeta primers. The assay was immunoSEQ multiplex PCR, and TCRdb's table has in-frame clones only and misses some. Altogether roughly 150,000 clones are present, roughly 87% being singletons, with the ten largest covering 4.5% to 6%. Input material: PBMCs. These receptor sequences come from a man aged 30-40 years in good health and CMV-seropositive.

The genes are TRBV9 and TRBJ2-7, with a tentative D call TRBD2 (7 bases). V lost 3 bases to trimming and J lost 8 bases, with 12 bases between them. CDR3 length: 12 residues. Germline CDR1 reads SGDLS; CDR2 reads YYNGEE. CDR3 region: CASSGDGGQQYF. DNA for the CDR3: TGTGCCAGCAGCGGAGACGGGGGGCAGCAGTACTTC.

The V gene is TRBV7-9, the J gene TRBJ2-5; 8 bases map to TRBD2. Looked up from germline, CDR1 is SEHNR and CDR2 is FQNEAQ (reference sequence). The CDR3 contains 15 residues. Germline trimming cut 4 bases from V and 5 bases from J; bases unmatched to any gene: 9. The CDR3 region is CASSYPGGGSETQYF. In DNA, the CDR3 is TGTGCCAGCAGCTACCCCGGGGGGGGGTCGGAGACCCAGTACTTC.

The chain employs TRBV6-1 and TRBJ2-2, with D uncertain. Germline V gene lookup returns CDR1 MNHNS and CDR2 SASEGT. V lost 8 bases and J 8 bases, leaving 6 bases between the germline ends. The CDR3 has 10 amino acids. The CDR3: CASYWGELFF. CDR3 in DNA: TGTGCCAGCTACTGGGGGGAGCTGTTTTTT.

The chain uses TRBV5-1 and TRBJ2-2; 9 bases are shared with TRBD1. The CDR3 loop spans 15 amino acids. V shed 4 bases and J 5 bases; nucleotides not matched to a gene: 6. Per germline, CDR1 SGHRS and CDR2 YFSETQ. DNA for the CDR3: TGCGCCAGCAGCGGAGGGACAGGGCGGACCGGGGAGCTGTTTTTT. This gives the protein CASSGGTGRTGELFF.

The chain links TRBV11-2 to TRBJ1-3; D is possibly TRBD1 (6 bases). The germline V gene encodes CDR1 SGHAT and CDR2 FQNNGV. Trimming left V 5 bases short and J 0 bases short, with 8 bases between. The CDR3 length is 14 residues. In DNA, the CDR3 is TGTGCCAGCAGCCGGACAGACTCTGGAAACACCATATATTTT. Translated: CASSRTDSGNTIYF.

The chain is built from TRBV5-4 and TRBJ1-4; D not certain. V lost 4 bases to trimming and J lost 0 bases, with 13 bases between them. This CDR3 has 16 residues. From germline, CDR1 is SGHNT and CDR2 YYREEE (reference sequence). CDR3 coding DNA: TGTGCCAGCAGCCCCGGGAACACCGCAACTAATGAAAAACTGTTTTTT. This codes for CASSPGNTATNEKLFF.

This clone was seen just once. V usage is TRBV5-6 and J usage is TRBJ2-1, with 11 bases identical to TRBD2. V was clipped by 0 bases and J by 8 bases; unmatched bases: 10. The CDR3 runs 17 residues. Germline CDR1 reads SGHDT; CDR2 reads YYEEEE. The CDR3 loop is CASSLAGTSGYSDEQFF. The CDR3 DNA reads TGTGCCAGCAGCTTGGCCGGGACTAGCGGCTATTCAGATGAGCAGTTCTTC.

The CDR3 is CASSLKSRVSNEKLFF. The CDR3 DNA reads TGTGCCAGCAGCCTAAAATCCAGGGTTTCTAATGAAAAACTGTTTTTT. V usage is TRBV5-6 and J usage is TRBJ1-4; D is possibly TRBD1 (5 bases). Looked up from germline, CDR1 is SGHDT and CDR2 is YYEEEE. The V end was cut by 4 bases, the J end by 3 bases, with 16 bases between. The CDR3 totals 16 residues.

V usage is TRBV11-2 and J usage is TRBJ2-5, with D possibly being TRBD2 (7 bases). In germline, CDR1 is SGHAT, CDR2 FQNNGV. This CDR3 region has 16 residues. Trimming shortened V by 7 bases and J by 5 bases, and 23 bases separated the two germline ends. The CDR3 DNA reads TGTGCCAGCAACCGGGTGGGGGGGCCTGACGTGGAGACCCAGTACTTC. Translated, it gives CASNRVGGPDVETQYF.

The genes are TRBV6-5 and TRBJ2-2; D remains unclear. The V gene lost 0 bases and the J gene lost 5 bases, with 7 bases spanning the gap. The CDR3 contains 14 residues. The germline V gene encodes CDR1 MNHEY and CDR2 SVGAGI. The CDR3 loop reads CASSYSSGTGELFF. CDR3 nucleotide sequence: TGTGCCAGCAGTTACTCGTCGGGTACCGGGGAGCTGTTTTTT.

There are a few counts of this clone. The CDR3 sequence: CASQRRVAAEQFF. CDR3 coding DNA: TGTGCCAGCCAGAGGAGGGTAGCCGCGGAGCAGTTCTTC. The chain joins TRBV19 to TRBJ2-1; a possible D gene is TRBD2 (6 bases). This CDR3 region has 13 residues. Looked up from germline, CDR1 is LNHDA and CDR2 is SQIVND (reference sequence). The ends were cut back, 9 bases at V and 10 bases at J, with 19 bases in the middle.

The chain joins TRBV27 to TRBJ2-7; 11 bases line up with TRBD2. There are 15 residues in the CDR3. Per germline, CDR1 MNHEY and CDR2 SMNVEV (reference sequence). With 4 bases clipped from V and 1 base from J, the junction kept 3 bases outside the gene matches. The CDR3 reads CASSWTSGRSYEQYF. CDR3 DNA: TGTGCCAGCAGTTGGACTAGCGGGCGATCCTACGAGCAGTACTTC.

This clone occurred a few times. The chain recombines TRBV7-7 with TRBJ2-5, with D maybe TRBD2 (5 bases). The V and J ends lost 5 bases and 5 bases respectively, with 18 bases between them. The CDR3 contains 15 residues. The germline V gene has CDR1 SSHAT and CDR2 FNYEAQ (reference sequence). The CDR3 DNA reads as TGTGCCAGCAGCCCGCGCGAGGGATCGGGGGAGACCCAGTACTTC. Its protein product is CASSPREGSGETQYF.